This TCR beta chain was documented in a study of Ad26.COV2.S vaccination and SARS-CoV-2 variants (dated by TCRdb to about 2021). Background on the whole study: Donors in the vaccine arm were drawn from COV1001, a phase I-IIa trial of Ad26.COV2.S in healthy adults that was multicentre, randomized, double-blind and placebo-controlled. Dosing of Ad26.COV2.S was intramuscular, at either 5x10^10 or 1x10^11 viral particles, delivered as one shot or as two shots spaced 56 days apart. The specificity and breadth of SARS-CoV-2-reactive T cell receptors after Ad26.COV2.S vaccination were assessed by TCRbeta repertoire sequencing. The TCR-sequenced set comprised about 32 samples: 19 Ad26.COV2.S vaccine recipients, 5 placebo recipients and 8 SARS-CoV-2 convalescent individuals. Participants in the trial were split at random into five groups of five each, receiving low-dose or high-dose Ad26.COV2.S once or twice, or else placebo on both occasions. Blinding of investigators to trial group allocation was maintained during experiments and outcome assessment. What the research found in general, with its limitations: The study was not powered for comparison of responses between vaccine doses or regimens. After vaccination, substantial breadth of spike-specific CD8+ and CD4+ T cell responses was reported. Vaccine and placebo recipients had comparable non-spike TCR breadth, which fits with the vaccine containing only spike. Compared with placebo recipients, Ad26.COV2.S recipients showed higher spike-specific TCR breadth (P = 0.0014). It was noted by the authors that total T cell responses may have been underestimated by the TCR breadth and depth analyses.

Read against the paper, the sample's treatment or condition label means: around 19 received Ad26.COV2.S at low or high dose, single or two shots; 5 received placebo; per-sample allocation not given. For vaccine and placebo recipients, repertoires were sequenced using samples collected on day 63 after the first injection. Between 29 July and 7 August 2020, Cohort 1b enrolled around 25 adults aged 18-55 years at one site in Boston, USA. Ad26.COV2.S was a replication-incompetent adenovirus type 26 vector expressing a prefusion-stabilized SARS-CoV-2 spike protein from the original Wuhan strain. The immunoSEQ Assay was the method used to sequence TCRbeta CDR3 regions. After extraction, genomic DNA underwent amplification by bias-controlled multiplex PCR, followed by high-throughput sequencing. The authors processed their data as follows. Collapsing and filtering of sequences were performed to quantify the absolute abundance of each unique TCRbeta CDR3 region. T cell fraction was estimated by normalizing TCRbeta template counts to usable DNA, with usable DNA measured through amplification of reference genes found in all nucleated cells. Repertoire TCRs were annotated as SARS-CoV-2-specific by exact matching of V gene, CDR3 amino acid sequence and J gene to a known reactive TCR set. The reference SARS-CoV-2 TCR set was obtained from MIRA and was filtered for enrichment in COVID-19-positive ImmuneCODE repertoires, whereby public or cross-reactive TCRs were removed. Using the MIRA antigens, annotated TCRs were further analysed by specific ORF or by position within an ORF. Breadth was defined as the number of annotated unique rearrangements divided by the total number of unique productive rearrangements, and depth was defined as the summed frequency of the annotated unique rearrangements. Group comparisons of TCR breadth used two-sided Wilcoxon rank-sum tests. TCRdb stores this immuneACCESS table with in-frame sequences only. Part of the clones is absent; in the studies checked, under half of the shortfall reflects unresolved V genes, and no reason is known for the rest. The V and J calls and clone size are taken from that table; D and trimming were inferred from the DNA. The sample includes some 500,000 clones, with 75% to 90% observed a single time. Over 2.5% of the sample goes to the ten largest clones.

The CDR3 numbers 16 residues from cysteine through phenylalanine. Only the CDR3 DNA stays, 48 bases, in frame from base 1. The CDR1 and CDR2 encoded by the germline V gene are MDHEN and SYDVKM. V is cut back by 5 bases and J by 0 bases, with 6 bases in the junction unmatched. For this clone: Its antigen specificity is not known. Base qualities are missing; no much larger clone stands one base away.

The origin of this receptor is a person aged 18-65 years who received the Ad26.COV2.S COVID-19 vaccine or a placebo. The sequences come from peripheral blood, collected in a trial of Ad26.COV2.S vaccine versus placebo. Here the chain combines TRBV28 and TRBJ2-1; the central 8 bases match TRBD1. The base sequence is TGTGCCAGCAGTCCCGACAGGGGCAGCTCCTACAATGAGCAGTTCTTC. The encoded protein is CASSPDRGSSYNEQFF.